This section outlines one T cell receptor (beta chain) sequence together with its context. Data came from immunoSEQ multiplex PCR; TCRdb stores just in-frame clones and leaves some out. Here the sample spans around 25,000 clones, 80% to 90% being singletons. The sample originates from a study of PD-1 blockade in classical Hodgkin lymphoma. Study-wide context: Once every 2 weeks, patients received intravenous nivolumab at 3 mg/kg.

V gave up 0 bases and J gave up 5 bases, with 5 bases separating them. Germline V gene data show CDR1 as SGHRS and CDR2 as YFSETQ. This CDR3 has 13 residues. After autologous stem cell transplantation all patients relapsed, and prior brentuximab vedotin exposure differed between cohorts. The chain combines TRBV5-1 with TRBJ2-2; D is unclear. The clonotype was recovered from a human donor with classical Hodgkin lymphoma. The source material was peripheral blood mononuclear cells (PBMCs), sampled before the second cycle of nivolumab. CDR3 coding DNA: TGCGCCAGCAGCTTGGATGGGACCGGGGAGCTGTTTTTT. Its protein product is CASSLDGTGELFF. The full variable domain, completed using reference TRBV5-1 and TRBJ2-2, is KAGVTQTPRYLIKTRGQQVTLSCSPISGHRSVSWYQQTPGQGLQFLFEYFSETQRNKGNFPGRFSGRQFSNSRSEMNVSTLELGDSALYLCASSLDGTGELFFGEGSRLTVL.